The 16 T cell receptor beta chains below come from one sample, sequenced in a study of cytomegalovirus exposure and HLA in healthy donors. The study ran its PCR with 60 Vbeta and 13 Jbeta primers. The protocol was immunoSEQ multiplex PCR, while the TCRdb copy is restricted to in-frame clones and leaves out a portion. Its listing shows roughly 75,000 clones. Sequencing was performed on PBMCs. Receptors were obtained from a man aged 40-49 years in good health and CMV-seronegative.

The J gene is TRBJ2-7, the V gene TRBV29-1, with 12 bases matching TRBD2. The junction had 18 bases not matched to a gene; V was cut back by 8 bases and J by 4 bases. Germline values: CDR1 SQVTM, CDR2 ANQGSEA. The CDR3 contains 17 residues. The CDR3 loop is CSLRWASGRANAYEQYF. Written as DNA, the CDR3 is TGCAGCCTACGATGGGCTAGCGGGAGGGCCAACGCGTACGAGCAGTACTTC.

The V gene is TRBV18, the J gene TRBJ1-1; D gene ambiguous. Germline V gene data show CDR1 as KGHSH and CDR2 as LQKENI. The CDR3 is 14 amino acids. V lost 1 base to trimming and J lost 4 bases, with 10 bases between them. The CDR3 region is CASSPQGGGTEAFF. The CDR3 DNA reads TGTGCCAGCTCACCACAGGGAGGAGGCACTGAAGCTTTCTTT.

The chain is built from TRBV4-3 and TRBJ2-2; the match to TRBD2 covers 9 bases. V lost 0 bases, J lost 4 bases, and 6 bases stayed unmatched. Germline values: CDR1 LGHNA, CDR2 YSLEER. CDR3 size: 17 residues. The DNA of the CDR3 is TGCGCCAGCAGCCAAGAGCCTGGCGGGGGGGCCACCGGGGAGCTGTTTTTT. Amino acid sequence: CASSQEPGGGATGELFF.

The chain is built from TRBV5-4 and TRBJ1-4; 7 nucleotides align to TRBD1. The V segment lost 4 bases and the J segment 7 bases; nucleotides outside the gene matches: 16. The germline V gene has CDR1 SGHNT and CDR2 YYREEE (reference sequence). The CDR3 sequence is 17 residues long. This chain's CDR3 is CASSTGTEMYLGEKLFF. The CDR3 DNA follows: TGTGCCAGCAGCACCGGGACAGAAATGTATTTAGGTGAAAAACTGTTTTTT.

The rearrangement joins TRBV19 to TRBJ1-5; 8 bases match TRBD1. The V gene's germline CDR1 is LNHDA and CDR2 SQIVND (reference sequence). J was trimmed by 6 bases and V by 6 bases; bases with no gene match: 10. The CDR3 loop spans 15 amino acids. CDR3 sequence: CASRPQGAVGQPQHF. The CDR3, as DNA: TGTGCCAGTAGGCCCCAGGGGGCGGTAGGTCAGCCCCAGCATTTT.

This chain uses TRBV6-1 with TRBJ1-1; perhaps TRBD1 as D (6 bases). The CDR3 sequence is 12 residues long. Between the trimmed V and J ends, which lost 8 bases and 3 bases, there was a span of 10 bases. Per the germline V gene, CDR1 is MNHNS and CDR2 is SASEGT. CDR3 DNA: TGTGCCAGCTGCAGGGGTTACACTGAAGCTTTCTTT. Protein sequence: CASCRGYTEAFF.

CDR3: CASSQGFVGPSGEQYF. The CDR3 DNA reads TGCGCCAGCAGCCAAGGATTCGTTGGTCCCTCGGGGGAGCAGTACTTC. The J gene is TRBJ2-7, the V gene TRBV4-1; possibly TRBD2 for D (5 bases). Trimming removed 1 base from V and 7 bases from J, with 20 bases in between. Germline CDR1 reads MGHRA; CDR2 reads YSYEKL. The CDR3 has 16 amino acids.

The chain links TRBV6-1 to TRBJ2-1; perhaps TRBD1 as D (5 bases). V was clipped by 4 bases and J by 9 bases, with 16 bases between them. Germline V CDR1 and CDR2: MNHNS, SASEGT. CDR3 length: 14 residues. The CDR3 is CASSVWGSPGEQFF. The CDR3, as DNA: TGTGCCAGCAGTGTGTGGGGCAGCCCCGGTGAGCAGTTCTTC.

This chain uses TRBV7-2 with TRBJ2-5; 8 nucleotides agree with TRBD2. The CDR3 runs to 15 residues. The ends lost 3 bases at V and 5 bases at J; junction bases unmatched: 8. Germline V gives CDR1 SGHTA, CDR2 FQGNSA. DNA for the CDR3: TGTGCCAGCAGCTTTTATAGCGGGGTAGGCGAGACCCAGTACTTC. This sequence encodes CASSFYSGVGETQYF.

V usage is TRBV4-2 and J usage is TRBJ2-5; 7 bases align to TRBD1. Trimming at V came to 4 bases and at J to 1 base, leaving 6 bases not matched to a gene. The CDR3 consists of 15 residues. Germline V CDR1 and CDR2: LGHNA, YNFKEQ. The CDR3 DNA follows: TGTGCCAGCAGCCCGGCCAGGGGGTCCCAAGAGACCCAGTACTTC. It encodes CASSPARGSQETQYF.

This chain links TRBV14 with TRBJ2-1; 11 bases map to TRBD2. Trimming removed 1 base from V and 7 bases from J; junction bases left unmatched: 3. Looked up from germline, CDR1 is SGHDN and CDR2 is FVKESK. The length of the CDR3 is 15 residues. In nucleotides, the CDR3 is TGTGCCAGCAGCCAAGTTAGCGGGAGGGCGAATGAGCAGTTCTTC. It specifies CASSQVSGRANEQFF.

Here the CDR3 DNA reads TGTGCCAGCAGCTTAGCGGGGGCAAGTGGGGCGGAGGGCTACACCTTC. Translating gives CASSLAGASGAEGYTF. The chain joins TRBV7-8 to TRBJ1-2; perhaps TRBD1 as D (6 bases). Germline V gene sequence: CDR1 SGHVS, CDR2 FQNEAQ. The ends were cut back, 0 bases at V and 8 bases at J, with 19 bases in the middle. This CDR3 is 16 amino acids long.

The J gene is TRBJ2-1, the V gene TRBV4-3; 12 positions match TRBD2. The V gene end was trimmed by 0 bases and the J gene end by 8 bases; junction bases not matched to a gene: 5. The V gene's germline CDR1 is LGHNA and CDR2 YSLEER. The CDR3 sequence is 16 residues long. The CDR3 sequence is CASSQDSSGGADEQFF. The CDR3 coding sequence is TGCGCCAGCAGCCAAGATTCTAGCGGGGGGGCGGATGAGCAGTTCTTC.

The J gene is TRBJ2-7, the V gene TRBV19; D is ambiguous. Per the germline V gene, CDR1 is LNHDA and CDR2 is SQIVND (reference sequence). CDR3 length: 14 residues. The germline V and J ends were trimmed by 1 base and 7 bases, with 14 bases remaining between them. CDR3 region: CASSIVLGQWEQYF. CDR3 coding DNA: TGTGCCAGTAGTATAGTATTGGGCCAGTGGGAGCAGTACTTC.

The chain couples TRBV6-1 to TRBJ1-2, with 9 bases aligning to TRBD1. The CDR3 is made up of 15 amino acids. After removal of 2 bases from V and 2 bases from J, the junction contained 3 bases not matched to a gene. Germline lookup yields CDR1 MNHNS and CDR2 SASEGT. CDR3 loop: CASSEIGTGNYGYTF. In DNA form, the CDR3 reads TGTGCCAGCAGTGAAATTGGGACAGGGAACTATGGCTACACCTTC.

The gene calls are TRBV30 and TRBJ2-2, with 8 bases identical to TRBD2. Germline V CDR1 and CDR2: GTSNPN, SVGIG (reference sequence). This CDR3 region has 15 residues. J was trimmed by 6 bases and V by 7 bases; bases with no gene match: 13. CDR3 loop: CASEGREAWPGELFF. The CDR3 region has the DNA TGTGCCTCCGAGGGGCGGGAGGCCTGGCCCGGGGAGCTGTTTTTT.